A selection of T cell receptor beta chains follows, all from one sample in a study of cytomegalovirus exposure and HLA in healthy donors. The assay was immunoSEQ multiplex PCR, and TCRdb's table has in-frame clones only and misses some. The sample lists about 120,000 clones; around 80% were seen once. Sequencing was carried out using PBMCs. These receptors all come from a female donor in good health and CMV-seropositive. Each CDR3 is given with its conserved first and last residue. A D gene is named only where the DNA matches it firmly. Clone size, where shown, is once, few, many, or a class for clones that have expanded.

clone_size,j_call,v_call,d_call,cdr3_aa,cdr3_nt
NA,TRBJ1-1,TRBV27,NA,CASSFVRSTEAFF,TGTGCCAGCAGTTTCGTGAGATCAACTGAAGCTTTCTTT
NA,TRBJ1-1,TRBV28,NA,CASSSLQAEAFF,TGTGCCAGCAGTTCCCTTCAGGCTGAAGCTTTCTTT
NA,TRBJ1-2,TRBV27,NA,CASSLSSGNGYTF,TGTGCCAGCAGTTTATCTTCGGGGAATGGCTACACCTTC
NA,TRBJ1-5,TRBV7-2,NA,CASSSGQYQPQHF,TGTGCCAGCAGCAGCGGACAGTATCAGCCCCAGCATTTT
NA,TRBJ2-5,TRBV29-1,TRBD1,CSVENYRGAETQYF,TGCAGCGTTGAAAATTACAGGGGAGCAGAGACCCAGTACTTC
NA,TRBJ1-2,TRBV6-5,NA,CASSYSSGDYGYTF,TGTGCCAGCAGTTACTCGTCAGGGGACTATGGCTACACCTTC
few,TRBJ1-2,TRBV6-5,NA,CASSYVGSYGYTF,TGTGCCAGCAGTTACGTGGGCTCTTATGGCTACACCTTC
NA,TRBJ2-7,TRBV4-1,TRBD1,CASSQENRGYEQYF,TGCGCCAGCAGCCAAGAAAACAGGGGCTACGAGCAGTACTTC
NA,TRBJ2-2,TRBV7-7,NA,CASSWALSTGELFF,TGTGCTAGCAGTTGGGCACTTAGCACCGGGGAGCTGTTTTTT
once,TRBJ1-2,TRBV25-1,NA,CASSEMQGYTF,TGTGCCAGCAGTGAAATGCAGGGCTACACCTTC
NA,TRBJ1-2,TRBV14,NA,CASSQDRMGANTF,TGTGCCAGCAGCCAAGACCGAATGGGGGCAAACACCTTC
NA,TRBJ1-2,TRBV4-2,TRBD1,CASSRGQGADYGYTF,TGTGCCAGCAGCCGGGGACAGGGGGCGGACTATGGCTACACCTTC
NA,TRBJ1-4,TRBV7-8,NA,CASRSQANEKLFF,TGTGCCAGCAGGTCACAGGCTAATGAAAAACTGTTTTTT
NA,TRBJ2-1,TRBV5-1,TRBD2,CASSLNSNRGGYNEQFF,TGCGCCAGCAGCTTGAATAGTAACCGGGGGGGTTACAATGAGCAGTTCTTC
NA,TRBJ1-3,TRBV11-2,TRBD1,CASSLSYRGGNTIYF,TGTGCCAGCAGCTTATCTTACAGGGGTGGAAACACCATATATTTT
NA,TRBJ2-1,TRBV10-3,NA,CAIRASDLYNEQFF,TGTGCCATCAGGGCTAGCGACCTCTACAATGAGCAGTTCTTC
NA,TRBJ2-7,TRBV9,NA,CASSPGGGSYEQYF,TGTGCCAGCAGTCCCGGCGGGGGCTCGTACGAGCAGTACTTC
NA,TRBJ2-1,TRBV14,TRBD2,CASSHWSSGNEQFF,TGTGCCAGCAGCCATTGGTCTAGCGGAAATGAGCAGTTCTTC
NA,TRBJ2-1,TRBV5-6,TRBD1,CASSDRQGYYNEQFF,TGTGCCAGCAGCGACCGACAGGGGTACTACAATGAGCAGTTCTTC
NA,TRBJ2-1,TRBV4-1,NA,CASSQEAAAGSHEQFF,TGCGCCAGCAGCCAAGAAGCCGCGGCGGGTTCTCATGAGCAGTTCTTC
NA,TRBJ1-2,TRBV5-1,NA,CASSLQGHGYTF,TGCGCCAGCAGCTTACAGGGTCATGGCTACACCTTC
NA,TRBJ1-2,TRBV5-6,TRBD1,CASSLDRTGDYGYTF,TGTGCCAGCAGCTTGGACCGAACAGGGGACTATGGCTACACCTTC
NA,TRBJ2-7,TRBV6-1,NA,CASTPGQGSYEQYF,TGTGCCAGCACCCCTGGGCAGGGGAGCTACGAGCAGTACTTC
NA,TRBJ2-5,TRBV7-9,NA,CASNPGGWETQYF,TGTGCCAGCAACCCGGGCGGGTGGGAGACCCAGTACTTC
NA,TRBJ1-1,TRBV12-5,TRBD1,CASGTGTGGSEAFF,TGTGCTAGTGGTACCGGGACAGGGGGATCCGAAGCTTTCTTT
once,TRBJ2-7,TRBV4-3,TRBD2,CASSQARGGEPYEQYF,TGCGCCAGCAGCCAAGCCCGCGGGGGAGAACCCTACGAGCAGTACTTC
NA,TRBJ2-5,TRBV14,TRBD1,CASRRQGAAETQYF,TGTGCCAGCCGACGACAGGGGGCTGCGGAGACCCAGTACTTC
NA,TRBJ1-2,TRBV19,TRBD1,CASSMTGTGSGGYTF,TGTGCCAGTAGTATGACCGGGACAGGGTCGGGCGGCTACACCTTC
NA,TRBJ1-1,TRBV30,NA,CAWTPPGRKHTEAFF,TGTGCCTGGACTCCCCCCGGGAGAAAGCACACTGAAGCTTTCTTT